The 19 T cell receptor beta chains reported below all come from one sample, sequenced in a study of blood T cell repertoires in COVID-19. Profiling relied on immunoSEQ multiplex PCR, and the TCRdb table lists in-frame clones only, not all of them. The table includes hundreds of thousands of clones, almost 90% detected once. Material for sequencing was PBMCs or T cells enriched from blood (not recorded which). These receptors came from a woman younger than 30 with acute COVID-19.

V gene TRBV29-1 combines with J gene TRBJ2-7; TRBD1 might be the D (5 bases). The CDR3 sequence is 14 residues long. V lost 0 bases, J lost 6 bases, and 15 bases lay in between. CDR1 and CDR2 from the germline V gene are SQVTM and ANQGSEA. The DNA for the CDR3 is TGCAGCGTTGAAGACGGCCAGGGTTCGGGCGAGCAGTACTTC. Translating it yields CSVEDGQGSGEQYF.

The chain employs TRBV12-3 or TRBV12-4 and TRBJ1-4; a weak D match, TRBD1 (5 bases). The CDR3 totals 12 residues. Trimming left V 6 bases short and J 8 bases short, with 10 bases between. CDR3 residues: CASRGQEEKLFF. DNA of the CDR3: TGTGCCAGCAGGGGGCAGGAAGAAAAACTGTTTTTT.

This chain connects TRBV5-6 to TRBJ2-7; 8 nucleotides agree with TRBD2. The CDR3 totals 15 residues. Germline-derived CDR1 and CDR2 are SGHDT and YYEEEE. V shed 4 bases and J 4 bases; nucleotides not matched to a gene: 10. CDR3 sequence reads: CASSPGPGLGYEQYF. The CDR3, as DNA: TGTGCCAGCAGCCCGGGCCCGGGACTAGGTTACGAGCAGTACTTC.

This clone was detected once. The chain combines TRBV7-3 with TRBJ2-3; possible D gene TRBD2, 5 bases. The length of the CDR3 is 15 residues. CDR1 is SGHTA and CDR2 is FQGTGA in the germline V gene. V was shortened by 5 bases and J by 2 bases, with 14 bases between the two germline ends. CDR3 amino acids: CASSSSRGNTDTQYF. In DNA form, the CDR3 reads TGTGCCAGCAGCAGCTCGCGAGGGAACACAGATACGCAGTATTTT. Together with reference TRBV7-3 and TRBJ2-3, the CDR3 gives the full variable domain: GAGVSQTPSNKVTEKGKYVELRCDPISGHTALYWYRQSLGQGPEFLIYFQGTGAADDSGLPNDRFFAVRPEGSVSTLKIQRTERGDSAVYLCASSSSRGNTDTQYFGPGTRLTVL.

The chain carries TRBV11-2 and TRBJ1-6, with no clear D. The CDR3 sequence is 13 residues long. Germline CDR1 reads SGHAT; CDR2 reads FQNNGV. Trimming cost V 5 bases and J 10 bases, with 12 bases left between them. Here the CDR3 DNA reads TGTGCCAGCAGCCCTATTCGCCACTCACCCCTCCACTTT. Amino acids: CASSPIRHSPLHF.

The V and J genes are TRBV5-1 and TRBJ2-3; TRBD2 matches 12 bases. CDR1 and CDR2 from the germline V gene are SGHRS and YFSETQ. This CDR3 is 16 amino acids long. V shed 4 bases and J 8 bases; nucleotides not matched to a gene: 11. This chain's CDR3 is CASSPFGLAGSGTQYF. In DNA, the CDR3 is TGCGCCAGCAGCCCTTTCGGACTAGCGGGGTCAGGTACGCAGTATTTT. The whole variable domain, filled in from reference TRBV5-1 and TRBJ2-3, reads KAGVTQTPRYLIKTRGQQVTLSCSPISGHRSVSWYQQTPGQGLQFLFEYFSETQRNKGNFPGRFSGRQFSNSRSEMNVSTLELGDSALYLCASSPFGLAGSGTQYFGPGTRLTVL.

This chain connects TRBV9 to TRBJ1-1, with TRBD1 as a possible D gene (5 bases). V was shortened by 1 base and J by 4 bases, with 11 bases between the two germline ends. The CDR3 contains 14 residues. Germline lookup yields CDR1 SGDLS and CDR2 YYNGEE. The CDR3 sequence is CASSVTREATEAFF. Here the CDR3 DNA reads TGTGCCAGCAGCGTAACCAGGGAGGCCACTGAAGCTTTCTTT.

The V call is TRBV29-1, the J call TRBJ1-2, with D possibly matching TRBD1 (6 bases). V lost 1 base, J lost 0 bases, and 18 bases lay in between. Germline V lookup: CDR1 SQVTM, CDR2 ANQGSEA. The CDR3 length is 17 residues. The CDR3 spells CSVEVWGGGKANYGYTF. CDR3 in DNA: TGCAGCGTTGAAGTCTGGGGGGGCGGGAAGGCTAACTATGGCTACACCTTC.

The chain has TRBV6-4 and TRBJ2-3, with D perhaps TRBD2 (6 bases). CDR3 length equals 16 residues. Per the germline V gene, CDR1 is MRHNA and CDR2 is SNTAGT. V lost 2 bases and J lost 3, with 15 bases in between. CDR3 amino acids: CASSDKGGTGTDTQYF. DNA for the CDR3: TGTGCCAGCAGTGACAAGGGCGGGACGGGGACAGATACGCAGTATTTT.

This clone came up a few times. CDR3 DNA: TGTGCCAGCAGTGACTCCGGCAGGGGTACAGGTGGGGCCAACGTCCTGACTTTC. Translation gives CASSDSGRGTGGANVLTF. The chain recombines TRBV6-4 with TRBJ2-6; D is perhaps TRBD1 (6 bases). The germline V gene encodes CDR1 MRHNA and CDR2 SNTAGT. V was trimmed by 0 bases and J by 3 bases, leaving 15 bases between them. This CDR3 is built from 18 residues.

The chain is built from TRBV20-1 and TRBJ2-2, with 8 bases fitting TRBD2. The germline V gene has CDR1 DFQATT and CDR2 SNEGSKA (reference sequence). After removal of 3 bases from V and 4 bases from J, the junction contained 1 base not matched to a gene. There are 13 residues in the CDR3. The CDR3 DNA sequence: TGCAGTGCTAGTAGCGGGACCACCGGGGAGCTGTTTTTT. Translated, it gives CSASSGTTGELFF.

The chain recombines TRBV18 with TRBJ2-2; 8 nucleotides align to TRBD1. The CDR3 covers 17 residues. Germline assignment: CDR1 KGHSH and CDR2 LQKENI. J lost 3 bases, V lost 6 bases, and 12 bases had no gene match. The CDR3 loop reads CASSLLPGQGDTGELFF. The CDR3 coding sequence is TGTGCCAGCTCCCTTCTACCTGGACAGGGCGACACCGGGGAGCTGTTTTTT.

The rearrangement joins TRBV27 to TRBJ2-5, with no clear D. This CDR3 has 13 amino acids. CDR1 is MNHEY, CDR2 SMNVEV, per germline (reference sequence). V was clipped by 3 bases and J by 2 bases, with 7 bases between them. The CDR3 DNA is TGTGCCAGCAGTTTGGTGAGGCAAGAGACCCAGTACTTC. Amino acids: CASSLVRQETQYF.

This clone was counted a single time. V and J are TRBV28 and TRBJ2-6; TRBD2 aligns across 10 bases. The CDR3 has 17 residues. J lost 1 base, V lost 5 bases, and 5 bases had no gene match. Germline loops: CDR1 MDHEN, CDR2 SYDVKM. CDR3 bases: TGTGCCAGCAGTCCCCAGCGGGGGGGTTCTGGGGCCAACGTCCTGACTTTC. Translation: CASSPQRGGSGANVLTF.

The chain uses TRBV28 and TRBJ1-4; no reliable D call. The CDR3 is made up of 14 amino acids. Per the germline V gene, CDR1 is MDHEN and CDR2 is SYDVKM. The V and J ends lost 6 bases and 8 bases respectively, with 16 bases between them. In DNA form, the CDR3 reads TGTGCCAGCAGCTTGGCCCAGGCAAGAGAAAAACTGTTTTTT. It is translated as CASSLAQAREKLFF.

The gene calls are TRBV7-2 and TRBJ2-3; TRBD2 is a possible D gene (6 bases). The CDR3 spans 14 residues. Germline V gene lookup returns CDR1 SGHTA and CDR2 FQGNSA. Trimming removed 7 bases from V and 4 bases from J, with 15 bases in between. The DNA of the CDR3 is TGTGCCAGCATCCCTCTCGGAGGGGCAGATACGCAGTATTTT. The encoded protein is CASIPLGGADTQYF.

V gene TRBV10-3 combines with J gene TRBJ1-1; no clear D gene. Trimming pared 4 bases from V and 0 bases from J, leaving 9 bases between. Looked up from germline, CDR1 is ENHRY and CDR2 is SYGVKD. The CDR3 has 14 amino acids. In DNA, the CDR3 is TGTGCCATCAGTGCGGACTACATGAACACTGAAGCTTTCTTT. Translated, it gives CAISADYMNTEAFF.

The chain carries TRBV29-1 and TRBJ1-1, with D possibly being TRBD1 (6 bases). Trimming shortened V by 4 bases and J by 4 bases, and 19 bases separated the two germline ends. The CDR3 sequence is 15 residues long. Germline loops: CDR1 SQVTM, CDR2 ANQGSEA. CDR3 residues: CSVGTYGTRGTEAFF. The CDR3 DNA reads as TGCAGCGTTGGAACTTACGGGACACGGGGCACTGAAGCTTTCTTT.

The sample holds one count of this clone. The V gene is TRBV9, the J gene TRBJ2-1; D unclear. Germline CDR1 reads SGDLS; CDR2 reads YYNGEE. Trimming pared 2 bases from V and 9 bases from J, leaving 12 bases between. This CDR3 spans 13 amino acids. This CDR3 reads CASSVNAHGEQFF. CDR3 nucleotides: TGTGCCAGCAGCGTGAACGCCCACGGTGAGCAGTTCTTC. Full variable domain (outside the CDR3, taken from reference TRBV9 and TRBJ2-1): DSGVTQTPKHLITATGQRVTLRCSPRSGDLSVYWYQQSLDQGLQFLIQYYNGEERAKGNILERFSAQQFPDLHSELNLSSLELGDSALYFCASSVNAHGEQFFGPGTRLTVL.